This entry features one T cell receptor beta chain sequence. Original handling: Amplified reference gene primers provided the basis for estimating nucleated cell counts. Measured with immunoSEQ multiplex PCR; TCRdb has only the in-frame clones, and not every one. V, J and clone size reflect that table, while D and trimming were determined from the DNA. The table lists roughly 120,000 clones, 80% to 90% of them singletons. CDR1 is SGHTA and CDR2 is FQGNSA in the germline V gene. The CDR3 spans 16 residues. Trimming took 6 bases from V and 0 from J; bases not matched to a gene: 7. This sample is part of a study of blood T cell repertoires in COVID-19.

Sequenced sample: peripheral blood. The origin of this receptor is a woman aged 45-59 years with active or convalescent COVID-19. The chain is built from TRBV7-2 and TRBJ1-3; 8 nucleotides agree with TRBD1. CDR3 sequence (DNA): TGTGCCAGCAGTCCAGGGGGCATCTACTCTGGAAACACCATATATTTT. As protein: CASSPGGIYSGNTIYF.